This is a list of T cell receptor beta chains from one sample in a study of cytomegalovirus exposure and HLA in healthy donors. The data were produced by immunoSEQ multiplex PCR, yet TCRdb's version contains in-frame clones alone and is incomplete. Here the sample spans 200,000 or so clones, approximately 88% being singletons. The material sequenced was PBMCs. These receptors were collected from a boy aged 2-15 years in good health and CMV-seronegative. The conserved cysteine and the conserved F or W are not part of the CDR3 here.

v_gene	j_gene	CDR3aa
TRBV7-8	TRBJ1-2	ASSLDPYSKGAGGYT
TRBV15	TRBJ1-6	ATSRERFLSLH
TRBV18	TRBJ2-2	ASSTLQGTNTGELF
TRBV27	TRBJ2-4	ASSLGLAGGGLAKNIQY
TRBV6-1	TRBJ2-1	ASSWAGEYNEQF
TRBV30	TRBJ2-5	AWSSGQGKGQY
TRBV15	TRBJ2-7	ATSRSRPTVIYEQY
TRBV5-1	TRBJ2-1	ASSLSGGTYNEQF
TRBV6-6	TRBJ2-5	ASSYPLLGTQY
TRBV7-9	TRBJ2-3	ASSSSGADTQY
TRBV30	TRBJ1-5	AWSPTGQPQH
TRBV11-2	TRBJ1-3	ASSLYGDRAGNTIY
TRBV4-2	TRBJ1-1	ASSQDRQEGKGF
TRBV6-6	TRBJ1-5	ASSYAGPNQPQH
TRBV6-1	TRBJ1-2	ASSERGRVGYT
TRBV6-5	TRBJ2-7	ASSYGTSGTYEQY
TRBV19	TRBJ2-3	ASSTFGDTQY
TRBV6-1	TRBJ1-3	ASRTGLSNTIY
TRBV19	TRBJ2-6	ASSIRAEAANVLT
TRBV18	TRBJ1-1	ASSRQGVGMNTEAF
TRBV18	TRBJ1-5	ASSWGDNQPQH
TRBV7-3	TRBJ2-3	ASSFINTDTQY
TRBV5-8	TRBJ1-2	ASSFNRVGYT
TRBV9	TRBJ2-1	ASSPEGEQF
TRBV30	TRBJ2-1	AWSAGIAAFYNEQF
TRBV21-1	TRBJ1-4	AKTGPLSGELF
TRBV6-5	TRBJ1-5	ASVGGLQPQH
TRBV25-1	TRBJ1-5	ASSESAGFNQPQH
TRBV12-2	TRBJ2-1	ASRLLGGGPYNEQF
TRBV18	TRBJ2-5	ASSPGVQETQY
TRBV4-1	TRBJ2-7	ASSRDRGYSYEQY
TRBV10-3	TRBJ1-1	AISESLASQGITEAF
TRBV6-6	TRBJ2-1	ASRKDRDNEQF
TRBV11-2	TRBJ2-5	ASSVPNTGGEETQY
TRBV7-8	TRBJ2-1	ASSQPTSGADNEQF
TRBV6-1	TRBJ1-5	ASSSGQGGQPQH
TRBV5-4	TRBJ2-1	ASSFRRTSTYNEQF
TRBV10-3	TRBJ1-1	ATDAVRGSSDTEAF
TRBV5-6	TRBJ2-3	ASSLEGQGYGTDTQY
TRBV6-5	TRBJ2-1	ASRLAGGDNEQF
TRBV4-1	TRBJ1-3	ASSQAGSGNTIY
TRBV5-1	TRBJ1-3	ASRARQDSGNTIY
TRBV5-6	TRBJ1-1	ASSLGSGFEAF
TRBV7-9	TRBJ2-4	ASSLWENEGAKNIQY
TRBV7-2	TRBJ1-4	ASSTRAGGANEKLF
TRBV4-1	TRBJ1-2	ASSQVTTGNYGYT
TRBV6-5	TRBJ1-6	ASSYPTGNNSPLH
TRBV19	TRBJ2-1	ASIASGSSYNEQF
TRBV5-6	TRBJ2-2	ASSPRGGQGSTGELF
TRBV14	TRBJ2-1	ASSHGLAGGYNEQF
TRBV5-6	TRBJ2-5	ASSLDLAGVGETQY
TRBV7-6	TRBJ2-7	ASSLAARIEDEQY
TRBV29-1	TRBJ2-3	SVLATRGNTDTQY
TRBV5-4	TRBJ1-1	ASSTHPRDNTEAF
TRBV20-1	TRBJ1-2	SATDRDGYT
TRBV10-3	TRBJ2-1	AISDSGYNEQF